These T cell receptor beta chains were read from a single sample in a study of blood T cell repertoires in COVID-19. Measured with immunoSEQ multiplex PCR; TCRdb has only the in-frame clones, and not every one. Counted here are under 300,000 clones, around four fifths occurring once; the ten biggest clones make up roughly 2%. The sequencing sample was made of peripheral blood. The receptors derive from a man aged 25-40 years who had recovered from COVID-19. CDR3s include the opening cysteine and the closing phenylalanine or tryptophan. The order of the fields is J gene, V gene, D gene, clone size, CDR3 DNA, CDR3 protein. D genes are given only for firm matches. Clone size is shown for a subset of rows, as once, few, many or a class of expanded clone.

j_gene: TRBJ1-4
v_gene: TRBV11-1
d_gene: NA
abundance: NA
CDR3nt: TGTGCCAGCAGCTTATTAGGGGATGGTGAAAAACTGTTTTTT
CDR3aa: CASSLLGDGEKLFF

j_gene: TRBJ1-5
v_gene: TRBV3-1/TRBV3-2
d_gene: NA
abundance: NA
CDR3nt: TGTGCCAGCAGCTCCCGGGGGGTTCAGCCCCAGCATTTT
CDR3aa: CASSSRGVQPQHF

j_gene: TRBJ2-7
v_gene: TRBV6-5
d_gene: NA
abundance: NA
CDR3nt: TGTGCCAGCAAATTCATCCAGATCACGAACGACGAGCAGTACTTC
CDR3aa: CASKFIQITNDEQYF

j_gene: TRBJ2-5
v_gene: TRBV28
d_gene: TRBD2
abundance: NA
CDR3nt: TGTGCCAGCAGTTTGAATAAGTTAGCGGGTGAAGGGACCCAGTACTTC
CDR3aa: CASSLNKLAGEGTQYF

j_gene: TRBJ2-3
v_gene: TRBV6-6
d_gene: NA
abundance: NA
CDR3nt: TGTGCCAGCAGTTACTCGGGCAACACAGATACGCAGTATTTT
CDR3aa: CASSYSGNTDTQYF

j_gene: TRBJ1-2
v_gene: TRBV29-1
d_gene: TRBD1
abundance: NA
CDR3nt: TGCAGCGCACGGACAGGGAGTCTTGGGTATGGCTACACCTTC
CDR3aa: CSARTGSLGYGYTF

j_gene: TRBJ1-1
v_gene: TRBV13
d_gene: TRBD1
abundance: once
CDR3nt: TGTGCCAGCAGCTTAACGGTTGGGACAGGGAACACTGAAGCTTTCTTT
CDR3aa: CASSLTVGTGNTEAFF

j_gene: TRBJ2-3
v_gene: TRBV5-1
d_gene: TRBD1
abundance: once
CDR3nt: TGCGCCAGCAGCCCCGACAGGGTGGGAGATACGCAGTATTTT
CDR3aa: CASSPDRVGDTQYF

j_gene: TRBJ1-2
v_gene: TRBV2
d_gene: TRBD1
abundance: NA
CDR3nt: TGTGCCACCGTCCGGGACAGGGGGTTGGCTGATGGCTACACCTTC
CDR3aa: CATVRDRGLADGYTF

j_gene: TRBJ2-5
v_gene: TRBV7-6
d_gene: TRBD2
abundance: NA
CDR3nt: TGTGCCAGCAGCTTATTAGGGACTACAGAGACCCAGTACTTC
CDR3aa: CASSLLGTTETQYF

j_gene: TRBJ2-5
v_gene: TRBV19
d_gene: TRBD2
abundance: NA
CDR3nt: TGTGCCAGTAGCCCCGGGACTAGCCTACAAGAGACCCAGTACTTC
CDR3aa: CASSPGTSLQETQYF

j_gene: TRBJ2-3
v_gene: TRBV28
d_gene: TRBD1
abundance: NA
CDR3nt: TGTGCCAGCAGTTTCAGGCACGGGACAGGGAACCCCCGAGGTACGCAGTATTTT
CDR3aa: CASSFRHGTGNPRGTQYF

j_gene: TRBJ2-2
v_gene: TRBV7-9
d_gene: NA
abundance: NA
CDR3nt: TGTGCCAGCAGCCCCCGGGCGGGTCCCTTTAACACCGGGGAGCTGTTTTTT
CDR3aa: CASSPRAGPFNTGELFF

j_gene: TRBJ1-1
v_gene: TRBV19
d_gene: TRBD1
abundance: once
CDR3nt: TGTGCCAGCTCACAGGGGAAGGGGACTGAAGCTTTCTTT
CDR3aa: CASSQGKGTEAFF

j_gene: TRBJ2-5
v_gene: TRBV2
d_gene: TRBD1
abundance: NA
CDR3nt: TGTGCCAGCACGAAGGGGGCATCTTCAGAGACCCAGTACTTC
CDR3aa: CASTKGASSETQYF

j_gene: TRBJ1-4
v_gene: TRBV7-8
d_gene: NA
abundance: NA
CDR3nt: TGTGCCAGCAGGTTAGGGCGGGGTGCAACTAATGAAAAACTGTTTTTT
CDR3aa: CASRLGRGATNEKLFF

j_gene: TRBJ2-2
v_gene: TRBV7-7
d_gene: NA
abundance: NA
CDR3nt: TGTGCCAGCAGCCTAGCTGGGAGCACCGGGGAGCTGTTTTTT
CDR3aa: CASSLAGSTGELFF

j_gene: TRBJ2-1
v_gene: TRBV10-1
d_gene: NA
abundance: NA
CDR3nt: TGCGCCAGCAGTGAGTCGGTCGGGGTTGGCTACAATGAGCAGTTCTTC
CDR3aa: CASSESVGVGYNEQFF

j_gene: TRBJ1-2
v_gene: TRBV23-1
d_gene: NA
abundance: NA
CDR3nt: TGCGCCAGCAGTTCGATCGCGGACATTTCGTATGGCTACACCTTC
CDR3aa: CASSSIADISYGYTF

j_gene: TRBJ2-6
v_gene: TRBV5-4
d_gene: NA
abundance: NA
CDR3nt: TGTGCCAGCAGCTTAGGCAGGGGAATGGGCTCTGGGGCCAACGTCCTGACTTTC
CDR3aa: CASSLGRGMGSGANVLTF

j_gene: TRBJ2-7
v_gene: TRBV5-4
d_gene: NA
abundance: NA
CDR3nt: TGTGCCAGCAGCTTGGGGCAAGGAACAGGAAGCTCCTACGAGCAGTACTTC
CDR3aa: CASSLGQGTGSSYEQYF

j_gene: TRBJ1-1
v_gene: TRBV12-5
d_gene: NA
abundance: NA
CDR3nt: TGTGCTAGTGGTTTGCTCGCCCAGTCCACTGAAGCTTTCTTT
CDR3aa: CASGLLAQSTEAFF

j_gene: TRBJ2-2
v_gene: TRBV7-3
d_gene: NA
abundance: NA
CDR3nt: TGTGCCAGCAGCTTAAGGGGGCCCGGGGAGCTGTTTTTT
CDR3aa: CASSLRGPGELFF

j_gene: TRBJ2-1
v_gene: TRBV5-1
d_gene: TRBD1
abundance: NA
CDR3nt: TGCGCCAGCAGCTCGGCCGGGACAGGGGTATGGAATGAGCAGTTCTTC
CDR3aa: CASSSAGTGVWNEQFF

j_gene: TRBJ2-1
v_gene: TRBV1
d_gene: NA
abundance: NA
CDR3nt: TGCACCAGCAGCCTCGGGACTAGCAATGAGCAGTTCTTC
CDR3aa: CTSSLGTSNEQFF

j_gene: TRBJ2-2
v_gene: TRBV5-1
d_gene: NA
abundance: NA
CDR3nt: TGCGCCAGCAGCTTGAGTCTGGGGGCGGTCGGGGAGCTGTTTTTT
CDR3aa: CASSLSLGAVGELFF

j_gene: TRBJ2-5
v_gene: TRBV2
d_gene: TRBD1
abundance: NA
CDR3nt: TGTGCCACCCAAGGGACAGTCCAAGAGACCCAGTACTTC
CDR3aa: CATQGTVQETQYF

j_gene: TRBJ2-7
v_gene: TRBV5-1
d_gene: NA
abundance: NA
CDR3nt: TGCGCCAGCAGACAGGAGTACGAGCAGTACTTC
CDR3aa: CASRQEYEQYF

j_gene: TRBJ1-1
v_gene: TRBV12-3/TRBV12-4
d_gene: TRBD1
abundance: few
CDR3nt: TGTGCCAGCAGTGACAGGGTTGACACTGAAGCTTTCTTT
CDR3aa: CASSDRVDTEAFF

j_gene: TRBJ1-2
v_gene: TRBV7-8
d_gene: TRBD1
abundance: NA
CDR3nt: TGTGCCAGCAGCTCGGGACAGCACGTTAACTATGGCTACACCTTC
CDR3aa: CASSSGQHVNYGYTF

j_gene: TRBJ1-4
v_gene: TRBV6-5
d_gene: NA
abundance: NA
CDR3nt: TGTGCCAGCAAAGTTAGGACAGTCGAAAAACTGTTTTTT
CDR3aa: CASKVRTVEKLFF

j_gene: TRBJ1-6
v_gene: TRBV18
d_gene: NA
abundance: few
CDR3nt: TGTGCCAGCTCACTAACTGGTATAGGGGAAAATTCACCCCTCCACTTT
CDR3aa: CASSLTGIGENSPLHF

j_gene: TRBJ2-3
v_gene: TRBV11-2
d_gene: NA
abundance: NA
CDR3nt: TGTGCCAGCAGCTTATCGTCCCGTTTGGATACGCAGTATTTT
CDR3aa: CASSLSSRLDTQYF

j_gene: TRBJ2-3
v_gene: TRBV5-1
d_gene: NA
abundance: NA
CDR3nt: TGCGCCAGCAGCTTGCAGCAGGAAGATACGCAGTATTTT
CDR3aa: CASSLQQEDTQYF

j_gene: TRBJ1-5
v_gene: TRBV12-1
d_gene: NA
abundance: NA
CDR3nt: TGTGCCAGCAGCTGTTTAAACAGAGATAGCAATCAGCCCCAGCATTTT
CDR3aa: CASSCLNRDSNQPQHF

j_gene: TRBJ2-2
v_gene: TRBV10-3
d_gene: TRBD1
abundance: NA
CDR3nt: TGTGCCAACCGACAGGGGGCGAACACCGGGGAGCTGTTTTTT
CDR3aa: CANRQGANTGELFF

j_gene: TRBJ2-5
v_gene: TRBV28
d_gene: TRBD2
abundance: once
CDR3nt: TGTGCCAGCAACAATCCTAGCGGGGGAAACCAAGAGACCCAGTACTTC
CDR3aa: CASNNPSGGNQETQYF

j_gene: TRBJ1-6
v_gene: TRBV6-5
d_gene: NA
abundance: NA
CDR3nt: TGTGCCATCCAGGAGTCCAGGGAGGTATCACCCCTCCACTTT
CDR3aa: CAIQESREVSPLHF

j_gene: TRBJ2-7
v_gene: TRBV11-2
d_gene: TRBD2
abundance: NA
CDR3nt: TGTGCCAGCAGCTCCCCTCTATCCGGCGGACTAGGCTACGAGCAGTACTTC
CDR3aa: CASSSPLSGGLGYEQYF